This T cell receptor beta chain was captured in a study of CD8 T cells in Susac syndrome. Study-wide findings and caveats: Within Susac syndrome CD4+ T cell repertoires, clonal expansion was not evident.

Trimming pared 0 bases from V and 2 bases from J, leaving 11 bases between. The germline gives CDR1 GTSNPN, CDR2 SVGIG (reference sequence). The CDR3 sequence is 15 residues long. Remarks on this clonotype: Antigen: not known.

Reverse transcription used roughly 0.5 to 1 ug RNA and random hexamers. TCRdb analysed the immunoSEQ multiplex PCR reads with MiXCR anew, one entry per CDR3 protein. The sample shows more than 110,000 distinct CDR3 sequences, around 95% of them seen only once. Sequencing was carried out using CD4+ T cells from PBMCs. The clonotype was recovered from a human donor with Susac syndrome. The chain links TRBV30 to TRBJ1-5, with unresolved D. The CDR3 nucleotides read TGTGCCTGGAGTGTATCGGGGTACGGCAATCAGCCCCAGCATTTT. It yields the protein CAWSVSGYGNQPQHF.